The 31 T cell receptor beta chains presented below share a single source sample, sequenced in a study of molecular identifiers for immune sequencing clone quantification. Using its own MiXCR run on the PCR reads, TCRdb lists one record per CDR3 protein. The repertoire consists of about 100,000 distinct CDR3 sequences, with around 33% occurring once and the leading ten covering around 3.9%. Material: naive CD8+ T cells from blood, with Jurkat cell RNA spiked in. Subset of the sample: FACS-sorted CD8+CD4-CCR7+CD45RA+ naive T cells. These receptors were taken from a human donor in good health. Some libraries in this study had Jurkat cell RNA spiked in.

A few counts support this clonotype. V and J are TRBV6-6 and TRBJ1-2; 7 bases map to TRBD1. There are 13 residues in the CDR3. After removal of 4 bases from V and 4 bases from J, the junction contained 3 bases not matched to a gene. Germline loops: CDR1 MNHNY, CDR2 SVGAGI (reference sequence). The CDR3 protein is CASSSTGLYGYTF. The CDR3 bases are TGTGCCAGCAGTTCGACAGGGCTCTATGGCTACACCTTC.

The chain links TRBV4-1 to TRBJ1-2; D remains ambiguous. Trimming left V 1 base short and J 8 bases short, with 17 bases between. Germline-derived CDR1 and CDR2 are MGHRA and YSYEKL. This CDR3 is 15 amino acids long. The CDR3 DNA follows: TGCGCCAGCAGCCAAGCCCCTTATTGGGATCCCGGCTACACCTTC. Amino acids: CASSQAPYWDPGYTF.

This clonotype showed up just a few times. The J gene is TRBJ2-1, the V gene TRBV7-9; possible D gene TRBD1, 5 bases. The CDR3 sequence is 14 residues long. The germline CDR1 and CDR2 sequences are SEHNR and FQNEAQ (reference sequence). V gave up 2 bases and J gave up 4 bases, with 9 bases separating them. CDR3 in amino acids: CASSLLDKYNEQFF. CDR3 nucleotide sequence: TGTGCCAGCAGCTTATTGGACAAGTACAATGAGCAGTTCTTC.

The V and J genes are TRBV7-8 and TRBJ2-3; D remains unclear. The CDR3 extends over 11 amino acids. Trimming cost V 3 bases and J 6 bases, with 4 bases left between them. The germline CDR1 and CDR2 sequences are SGHVS and FQNEAQ. As DNA, the CDR3 is TGTGCCAGCAGCTTCAGCGATACGCAGTATTTT. Amino acid sequence: CASSFSDTQYF.

This clonotype has more than one count but fewer than ten. This chain joins TRBV7-9 and TRBJ2-7; perhaps TRBD2 as D (5 bases). This CDR3 spans 15 amino acids. The V gene lost 5 bases and the J gene lost 1 base, with 15 bases spanning the gap. Germline V lookup: CDR1 SEHNR, CDR2 FQNEAQ (reference sequence). The CDR3 region is CASSPSLALSYEQYF. Here the CDR3 DNA reads TGTGCCAGCAGCCCCAGTCTAGCTCTTTCCTACGAGCAGTACTTC.

The chain couples TRBV7-2 to TRBJ2-1, with 12 positions matching TRBD1. The germline V gene has CDR1 SGHTA and CDR2 FQGNSA. The CDR3 is 17 amino acids. V lost 3 bases to trimming and J lost 8 bases; unmatched junction nucleotides: 11. CDR3: CASSLGQGAIPPHEQFF. DNA of the CDR3: TGTGCCAGCAGCTTGGGACAGGGGGCTATCCCACCGCATGAGCAGTTCTTC.

The chain carries TRBV14 and TRBJ2-5; possibly TRBD2 for D (7 bases). V lost 3 bases and J lost 7, with 21 bases in between. Germline assignment: CDR1 SGHDN and CDR2 FVKESK. The CDR3 length is 16 residues. The DNA of the CDR3 is TGTGCCAGCAGCCACAGGGGAGGGTACGCGGTAGTGACCCAGTACTTC. Translation gives CASSHRGGYAVVTQYF.

This clonotype was seen a few times. The rearrangement links TRBV7-9 to TRBJ2-7; tentatively, D is TRBD1 (7 bases). The CDR3 contains 14 residues. Germline V gene lookup returns CDR1 SEHNR and CDR2 FQNEAQ (reference sequence). The germline V and J ends were trimmed by 5 bases and 3 bases, with 14 bases remaining between them. CDR3 protein: CASSGGTEIYEQYF. The CDR3, as DNA: TGTGCCAGCAGCGGGGGGACAGAGATCTACGAGCAGTACTTC.

On this clonotype itself: This may come from a read error, since a much larger clone is one base off. Here the CDR3 reads CSGLGLGAGEQYF. The CDR3 bases are TGCAGCGGGCTGGGGCTGGGGGCTGGAGAGCAGTACTTC. The genes are TRBV29-1 and TRBJ2-7; possibly TRBD1 for D (6 bases). V was cut by 7 bases and J by 7 bases, with 20 bases left in between. Germline V lookup: CDR1 SQVTM, CDR2 ANQGSEA. The CDR3 sequence is 13 residues long.

This clonotype was seen only a few times. The chain joins TRBV27 to TRBJ2-7; weak D call: TRBD2 (7 bases). Trimming took off 0 bases at V and 5 bases at J, with 17 bases between the two ends. The CDR3 is made up of 16 amino acids. Germline CDR1 reads MNHEY; CDR2 reads SMNVEV (reference sequence). The CDR3 protein is CASSLSPGTGRDEQYF. The CDR3 nucleotides read TGTGCCAGCAGTTTATCGCCCGGAACAGGGAGGGACGAGCAGTACTTC.

The chain joins TRBV28 to TRBJ2-2; D ambiguous. In germline, CDR1 is MDHEN, CDR2 SYDVKM. This CDR3 has 15 residues. The V gene lost 4 bases and the J gene lost 4 bases, with 13 bases spanning the gap. The CDR3 DNA reads TGTGCCAGCAGTTCACCTAGTGCGAGCACCGGGGAGCTGTTTTTT. It translates to CASSSPSASTGELFF.

V and J are TRBV12-3 or TRBV12-4 and TRBJ2-6; D not resolved. The CDR3 loop spans 15 amino acids. The V end was cut by 8 bases, the J end by 2 bases, with 13 bases between. The CDR3 nucleotides read TGTGCCAGCTCTGCGTTGAGAACTGGGGCCAACGTCCTGACTTTC. Translating it yields CASSALRTGANVLTF.

This clonotype was observed a handful of times. The chain joins TRBV6-5 to TRBJ2-2; D gene unclear. The CDR3 is made up of 13 amino acids. Trimming removed 6 bases from V and 4 bases from J, with 9 bases in between. The germline V gene has CDR1 MNHEY and CDR2 SVGAGI. The CDR3 bases are TGTGCCAGCAGCCCTAGTGGCACCGGGGAGCTGTTTTTT. This translates into CASSPSGTGELFF.

This clonotype was counted many times. J is TRBJ2-7 and V is TRBV7-2; TRBD1 is a possible D gene (6 bases). Germline CDR1 is SGHTA and CDR2 is FQGNSA. V lost 7 bases and J 6 bases, leaving 16 bases between the germline ends. The CDR3 is made up of 13 amino acids. The CDR3 sequence: CASTPRGSPEQYF. CDR3 DNA: TGTGCCAGCACCCCCAGGGGATCCCCCGAGCAGTACTTC.

This clonotype was detected a few times. The chain combines TRBV28 with TRBJ1-5; 7 positions agree with TRBD1. This CDR3 region has 15 residues. Germline CDR1 is MDHEN and CDR2 is SYDVKM. V lost 5 bases and J lost 1; bases outside the gene matches: 5. The DNA for the CDR3 is TGTGCCAGCAGTCCCAGGGACAGCAGCAATCAGCCCCAGCATTTT. Translation gives CASSPRDSSNQPQHF.

The V call is TRBV5-1, the J call TRBJ2-1; D ambiguous. From germline, CDR1 is SGHRS and CDR2 YFSETQ. This CDR3 has 15 amino acids. Trimming left V 3 bases short and J 0 bases short, with 10 bases between. As DNA, the CDR3 is TGCGCCAGCAGCTCCTCTTGGAGCTCCTACAATGAGCAGTTCTTC. Residues: CASSSSWSSYNEQFF. Using reference TRBV5-1 and TRBJ2-1 for the parts outside the CDR3, the full variable domain is KAGVTQTPRYLIKTRGQQVTLSCSPISGHRSVSWYQQTPGQGLQFLFEYFSETQRNKGNFPGRFSGRQFSNSRSEMNVSTLELGDSALYLCASSSSWSSYNEQFFGPGTRLTVL.

With regard to this clonotype: One end of the junction varies from germline; a read error may be responsible. The chain uses TRBV12-5 and TRBJ2-3; 14 bases are a match to TRBD2. Germline V gene data show CDR1 as LGHNT and CDR2 as FRNRAP. This CDR3 has 16 residues. The CDR3 bases are TGTGCTAGTGGCGAGGGGACTAGCGGGAGCGGTGATACGCTGTATTTT. Amino acids: CASGEGTSGSGDTLYF.

The sample holds many counts of this clonotype. The chain has TRBV2 and TRBJ2-7; a weak D match, TRBD2 (5 bases). The CDR3 loop spans 14 amino acids. Germline V lookup: CDR1 SNHLY, CDR2 FYNNEI. The V and J ends lost 1 base and 3 bases respectively, with 10 bases between them. CDR3 residues: CASSEVMGDYEQYF. In nucleotides, the CDR3 is TGTGCCAGCAGTGAAGTGATGGGAGACTACGAGCAGTACTTC.

This clonotype was seen many times. The chain has TRBV6-2 or TRBV6-3 and TRBJ2-3, with a possible D match to TRBD2 (5 bases). Germline assignment: CDR1 MNHEY and CDR2 SVGEGT. The V end was cut by 4 bases, the J end by 0 bases, with 14 bases between. CDR3 length: 16 residues. CDR3: CASSWSAALSTDTQYF. The DNA of the CDR3 is TGTGCCAGCAGTTGGTCAGCGGCGTTAAGCACAGATACGCAGTATTTT.

A note on this clonotype: As the CDR3 is not closed by the conserved phenylalanine or tryptophan, this likely results from a read error. The chain is built from TRBV14 and TRBJ1-5; D is ambiguous. The CDR3 runs to 17 residues. V was pared by 7 bases and J by 3 bases, with 22 bases between. Per the germline V gene, CDR1 is SGHDN and CDR2 is FVKESK. The CDR3 region is CASTPVQSRWDNQPQHI. CDR3 DNA: TGTGCCAGCACACCCGTACAGAGCCGATGGGACAATCAGCCCCAGCATATT.

This clonotype was observed many times. V and J are TRBV6-2 or TRBV6-3 and TRBJ1-5; D possibly corresponds to TRBD1 (6 bases). The V gene's germline CDR1 is MNHEY and CDR2 SVGEGT. Trimming removed 10 bases from V and 3 bases from J, with 13 bases in between. This CDR3 is 13 amino acids long. CDR3 DNA: TGTGCCACCAAGGACAGAGCCAATCAGCCCCAGCATTTT. Its protein product is CATKDRANQPQHF.

This clonotype has just a few counts. The chain recombines TRBV20-1 with TRBJ2-7, with a tentative D call TRBD1 (6 bases). From germline, CDR1 is DFQATT and CDR2 SNEGSKA (reference sequence). This CDR3 comprises 13 residues. Trimming stripped 6 bases from V and 2 bases from J, with 14 bases between. The CDR3 is CSAQDSRTYEQYF. In DNA, the CDR3 is TGCAGTGCCCAGGACAGTCGGACCTACGAGCAGTACTTC.

As concerns this clonotype: A much larger clone lies a single base off, so this may be a read error. V and J are TRBV20-1 and TRBJ2-3; D remains ambiguous. V shed 6 bases and J shed 0 bases, with 10 bases lying between them. CDR1 and CDR2 from the germline V gene are DFQATT and SNEGSKA (reference sequence). There are 13 residues in the CDR3. The CDR3 DNA reads as TGCAGTGCACCAGGCGGCAGCACAGATACGCAGTATTTT. This encodes CSAPGGSTDTQYF.

With respect to this clonotype: This sequence may be a read error, since a much larger clone differs from it by one base. The chain joins TRBV7-8 to TRBJ2-7, with D possibly being TRBD1 (6 bases). Germline V gives CDR1 SGHVS, CDR2 FQNEAQ. The CDR3 sequence is 13 residues long. The CDR3 DNA reads as TGTGCCAGCAACTTAGGGGGTAGAGGCGAGCAGTACTTC. This codes for CASNLGGRGEQYF.

This clonotype was counted only a few times. This chain joins TRBV12-3 or TRBV12-4 and TRBJ1-4; the D is unclear. V lost 5 bases and J lost 0, with 13 bases in between. This CDR3 has 16 residues. Written as DNA, the CDR3 is TGTGCCAGCAGTCCCCCGGGCGGTTCAACTAATGAAAAACTGTTTTTT. This gives the protein CASSPPGGSTNEKLFF.

The table lists this clonotype with many counts. The V and J genes are TRBV28 and TRBJ2-7, with 10 bases aligning to TRBD2. Germline CDR1 MDHEN, CDR2 SYDVKM. J gave up 1 base and V 2 bases, and 17 bases lay outside the gene matches. The CDR3 is 20 amino acids. The CDR3 DNA follows: TGTGCCAGCAGTTTACACGGACTAGCGGAAACCTATAGAGGATCCTACGAGCAGTACTTC. Amino acid sequence: CASSLHGLAETYRGSYEQYF.

This clonotype came up once. A much larger clone is a single base away; this may be a read error. Likely a read error: the CDR3 ends without its conserved phenylalanine or tryptophan. The rearrangement uses TRBV28 and TRBJ1-2, with a tentative D call TRBD1 (5 bases). CDR3 length: 11 residues. V lost 10 bases, J lost 2 bases, and 8 bases lay in between. The germline CDR1 and CDR2 sequences are MDHEN and SYDVKM. CDR3 DNA sequence: TGTGCCAACCCAGGGAACTATGGCTACACCTTG. It specifies CANPGNYGYTL.

This clonotype was counted between two and nine times. Just one base apart from a much larger clone, this may be a read error. Likely a read error: the CDR3 ends without its conserved phenylalanine or tryptophan. The gene calls are TRBV4-2 and TRBJ2-7; D ambiguous. In germline, CDR1 is LGHNA, CDR2 YNFKEQ. Trimming took off 1 base at V and 7 bases at J, with 5 bases between the two ends. The CDR3 is made up of 11 amino acids. The CDR3 region has the DNA TGTGCCAGCAGCCAAGGGCGGGAGCAGTACCTC. Residues: CASSQGREQYL.

V gene TRBV5-1 combines with J gene TRBJ2-1; 10 bases line up with TRBD1. Losses at the gene ends were 4 bases for V and 6 bases for J; bases not matched to a gene: 7. The CDR3 length is 15 residues. Germline-derived CDR1 and CDR2 are SGHRS and YFSETQ. In nucleotides, the CDR3 is TGCGCCAGCAGCCCCGACAGGGGGCGAGTCAATGAGCAGTTCTTC. Its protein is CASSPDRGRVNEQFF.

The V call is TRBV20-1, the J call TRBJ1-5, with D maybe TRBD1 (6 bases). Germline CDR1 and CDR2: DFQATT and SNEGSKA (reference sequence). The V end was cut by 7 bases, the J end by 5 bases, with 15 bases between. The CDR3 runs to 13 residues. The CDR3 DNA sequence: TGCAGTGTCCAGTCAGGGGTCGATCAGCCCCAGCATTTT. Translated: CSVQSGVDQPQHF.

This clonotype was seen only a few times. This chain uses TRBV2 with TRBJ2-3; TRBD2 matches 12 bases. The CDR3 contains 18 residues. V dropped 5 bases and J dropped 2; count of bases not matched to a gene: 11. Germline V lookup: CDR1 SNHLY, CDR2 FYNNEI. CDR3 amino acids: CASSIPLGLAGNTDTQYF. In DNA form, the CDR3 reads TGTGCCAGCAGTATACCCCTTGGACTAGCGGGAAACACAGATACGCAGTATTTT.